Listed below are T cell receptor beta chains from one sample, sequenced in a study of blood T cell repertoires in COVID-19. The protocol was immunoSEQ multiplex PCR, while the TCRdb copy is restricted to in-frame clones and leaves out a portion. The sample lists about 270,000 clones, approximately 86% seen once, with approximately 2.5% in the top ten. The material sequenced was PBMCs or T cells enriched from blood (not recorded which). These receptor sequences come from a young woman who had recovered from COVID-19. The conserved cysteine and the conserved F or W are not part of the CDR3 here. The order of the fields is V gene, J gene, CDR3 protein.

v_gene: TRBV7-9; j_gene: TRBJ1-1; CDR3aa: ASSSRRDRVLDTT
v_gene: TRBV19; j_gene: TRBJ2-3; CDR3aa: ASSIRSGHNTDTQY
v_gene: TRBV6-5; j_gene: TRBJ2-7; CDR3aa: ASSYAPGGRYEQY
v_gene: TRBV6-2/TRBV6-3; j_gene: TRBJ1-2; CDR3aa: ASSYGLGAHGYT
v_gene: TRBV11-1; j_gene: TRBJ2-7; CDR3aa: ASSQDGAYEQY
v_gene: TRBV2; j_gene: TRBJ1-2; CDR3aa: ASILLRTVNYGYT
v_gene: TRBV5-4; j_gene: TRBJ2-1; CDR3aa: ASSLFDGSNYEQF
v_gene: TRBV29-1; j_gene: TRBJ2-5; CDR3aa: SVGPSPGLAGGPGETQY
v_gene: TRBV25-1; j_gene: TRBJ1-1; CDR3aa: ASRDFGKSDSEAF
v_gene: TRBV11-2; j_gene: TRBJ2-2; CDR3aa: ASFTSEGTGELF
v_gene: TRBV5-1; j_gene: TRBJ1-3; CDR3aa: ASSFLSGASGNTIY
v_gene: TRBV30; j_gene: TRBJ1-4; CDR3aa: AWSLQGGEKLF
v_gene: TRBV3-1/TRBV3-2; j_gene: TRBJ2-7; CDR3aa: ASSQGGTSLHEQY
v_gene: TRBV16; j_gene: TRBJ2-7; CDR3aa: ASSLRGVYEQY
v_gene: TRBV11-3; j_gene: TRBJ2-1; CDR3aa: ASSLRTGSSYNEQF
v_gene: TRBV6-2/TRBV6-3; j_gene: TRBJ1-1; CDR3aa: ASSHRLPAYDTEAF
v_gene: TRBV30; j_gene: TRBJ1-2; CDR3aa: AWSAHTGTGNRGYT
v_gene: TRBV7-7; j_gene: TRBJ2-2; CDR3aa: ASSVPPGQGPGELF
v_gene: TRBV5-1; j_gene: TRBJ2-5; CDR3aa: ASSLQLGFQETQY
v_gene: TRBV9; j_gene: TRBJ2-1; CDR3aa: ASSVDGTGGRDEQF
v_gene: TRBV5-1; j_gene: TRBJ1-5; CDR3aa: ASSGGLGQPQH
v_gene: TRBV27; j_gene: TRBJ1-6; CDR3aa: ASSLSGSSYNSPLH
v_gene: TRBV19; j_gene: TRBJ2-3; CDR3aa: ASSIGRVGDTQY
v_gene: TRBV9; j_gene: TRBJ2-3; CDR3aa: ASSPGQASTDTQY
v_gene: TRBV5-1; j_gene: TRBJ2-7; CDR3aa: ASAGDSYEQY
v_gene: TRBV7-7; j_gene: TRBJ2-2; CDR3aa: ASSLEVEVGELF